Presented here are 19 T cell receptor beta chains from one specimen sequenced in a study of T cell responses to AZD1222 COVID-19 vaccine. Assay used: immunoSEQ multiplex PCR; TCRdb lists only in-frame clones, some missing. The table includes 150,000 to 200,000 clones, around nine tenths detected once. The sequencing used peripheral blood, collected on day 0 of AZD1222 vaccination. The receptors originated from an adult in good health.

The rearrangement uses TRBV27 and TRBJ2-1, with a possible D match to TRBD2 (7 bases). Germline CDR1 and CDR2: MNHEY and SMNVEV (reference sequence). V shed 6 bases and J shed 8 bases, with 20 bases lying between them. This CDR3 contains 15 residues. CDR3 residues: CASSRRGRERDEQFF. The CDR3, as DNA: TGTGCCAGCAGCCGACGGGGGCGGGAGAGGGATGAGCAGTTCTTC.

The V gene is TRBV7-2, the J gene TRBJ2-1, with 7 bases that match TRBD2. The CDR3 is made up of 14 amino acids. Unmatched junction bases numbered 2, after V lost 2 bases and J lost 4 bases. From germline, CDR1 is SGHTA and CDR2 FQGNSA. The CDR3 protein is CASSLQAGYNEQFF. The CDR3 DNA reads TGTGCCAGCAGCTTACAAGCGGGGTACAATGAGCAGTTCTTC.

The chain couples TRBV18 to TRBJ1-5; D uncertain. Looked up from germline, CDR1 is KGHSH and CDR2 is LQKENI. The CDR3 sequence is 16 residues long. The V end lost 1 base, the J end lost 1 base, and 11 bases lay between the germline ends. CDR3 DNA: TGTGCCAGCTCACCACAGGGTGGAAGGAGCAATCAGCCCCAGCATTTT. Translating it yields CASSPQGGRSNQPQHF.

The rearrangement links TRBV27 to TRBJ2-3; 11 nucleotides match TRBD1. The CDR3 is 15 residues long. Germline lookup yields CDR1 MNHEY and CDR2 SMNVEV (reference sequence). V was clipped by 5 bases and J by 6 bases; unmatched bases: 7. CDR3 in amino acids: CASSTRTGGIDTQYF. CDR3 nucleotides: TGTGCCAGCAGTACCCGGACAGGGGGCATTGATACGCAGTATTTT.

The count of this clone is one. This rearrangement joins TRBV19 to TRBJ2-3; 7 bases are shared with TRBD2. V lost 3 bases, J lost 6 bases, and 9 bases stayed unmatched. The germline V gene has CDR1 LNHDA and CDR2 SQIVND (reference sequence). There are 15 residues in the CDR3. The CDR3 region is CASSIGDYPPDTQYF. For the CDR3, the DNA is TGTGCCAGTAGTATCGGGGACTACCCGCCGGATACGCAGTATTTT.

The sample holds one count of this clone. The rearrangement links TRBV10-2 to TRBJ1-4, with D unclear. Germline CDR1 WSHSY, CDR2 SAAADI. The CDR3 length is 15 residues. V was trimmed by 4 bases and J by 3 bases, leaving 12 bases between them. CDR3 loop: CASSADGASNEKLFF. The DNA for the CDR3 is TGCGCCAGCAGTGCCGACGGTGCTTCTAATGAAAAACTGTTTTTT.

In DNA, the CDR3 is TGTGCCAGCAGCTCCACGGGGAAGGGAAACACTGAAGCTTTCTTT. Its protein product is CASSSTGKGNTEAFF. This chain links TRBV11-3 with TRBJ1-1, with D unresolved. The CDR3 spans 15 residues. V gave up 4 bases and J gave up 2 bases, with 14 bases separating them. CDR1 is SGHNT, CDR2 YENEEA, per germline.

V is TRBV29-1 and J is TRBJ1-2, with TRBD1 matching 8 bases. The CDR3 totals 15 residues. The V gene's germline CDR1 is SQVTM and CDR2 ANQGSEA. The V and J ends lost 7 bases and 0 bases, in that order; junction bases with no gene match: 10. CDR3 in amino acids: CSALSQQGANYGYTF. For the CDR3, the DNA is TGCAGCGCCCTGTCCCAACAGGGGGCTAACTATGGCTACACCTTC. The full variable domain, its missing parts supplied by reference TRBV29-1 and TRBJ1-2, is SAVISQKPSRDICQRGTSLTIQCQVDSQVTMMFWYRQQPGQSLTLIATANQGSEATYESGFVIDKFPISRPNLTFSTLTVSNMSPEDSSIYLCSALSQQGANYGYTFGSGTRLTVV.

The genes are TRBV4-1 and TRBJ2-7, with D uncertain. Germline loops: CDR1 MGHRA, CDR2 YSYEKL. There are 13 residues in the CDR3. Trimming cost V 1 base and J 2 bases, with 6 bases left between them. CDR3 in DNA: TGCGCCAGCAGCCAAGGATTCACCTACGAGCAGTACTTC. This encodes CASSQGFTYEQYF.

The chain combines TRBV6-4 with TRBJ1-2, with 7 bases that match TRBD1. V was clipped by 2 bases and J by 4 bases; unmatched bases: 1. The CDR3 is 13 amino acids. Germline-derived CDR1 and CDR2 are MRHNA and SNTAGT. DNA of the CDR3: TGTGCCAGCAGTGACGCAGGGGGCTATGGCTACACCTTC. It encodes CASSDAGGYGYTF.

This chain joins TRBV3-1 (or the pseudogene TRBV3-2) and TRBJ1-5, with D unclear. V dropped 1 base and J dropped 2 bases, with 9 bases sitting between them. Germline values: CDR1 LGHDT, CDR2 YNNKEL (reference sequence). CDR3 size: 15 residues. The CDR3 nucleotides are TGTGCCAGCAGCCAAGGCGGGGTCGGCAATCAGCCCCAGCATTTT. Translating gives CASSQGGVGNQPQHF.

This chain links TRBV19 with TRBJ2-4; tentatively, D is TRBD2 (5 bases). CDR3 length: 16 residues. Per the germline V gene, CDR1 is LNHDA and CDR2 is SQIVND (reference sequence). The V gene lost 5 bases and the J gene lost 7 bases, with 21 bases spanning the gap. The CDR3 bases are TGTGCCAGTAGTCCCCCGAGCGGCTCGCGAGGGAACATTCAGTACTTC. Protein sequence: CASSPPSGSRGNIQYF.

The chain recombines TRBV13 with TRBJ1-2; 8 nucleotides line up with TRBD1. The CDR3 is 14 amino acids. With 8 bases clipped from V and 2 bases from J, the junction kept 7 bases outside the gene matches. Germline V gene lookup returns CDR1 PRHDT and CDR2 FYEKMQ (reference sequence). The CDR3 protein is CASGHRGMNYGYTF. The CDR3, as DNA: TGTGCCAGCGGCCACAGGGGGATGAACTATGGCTACACCTTC.

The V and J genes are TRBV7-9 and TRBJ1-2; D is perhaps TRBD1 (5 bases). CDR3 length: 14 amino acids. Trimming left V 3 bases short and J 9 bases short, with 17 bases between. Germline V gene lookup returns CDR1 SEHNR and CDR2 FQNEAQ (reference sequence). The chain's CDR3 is CASSFQGVQDRYTF. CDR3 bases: TGTGCCAGCAGCTTTCAAGGGGTTCAAGATCGCTACACCTTC.

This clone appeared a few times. In nucleotides, the CDR3 is TGTGCCAGCAGCCTCAGGGAATTGGACACTGAAGCTTTCTTT. Translation: CASSLRELDTEAFF. V usage is TRBV9 and J usage is TRBJ1-1; D possibly corresponds to TRBD1 (5 bases). CDR1 is SGDLS, CDR2 YYNGEE, per germline. This CDR3 has 14 amino acids. Between the trimmed V and J ends, which lost 4 bases and 3 bases, there was a span of 13 bases.

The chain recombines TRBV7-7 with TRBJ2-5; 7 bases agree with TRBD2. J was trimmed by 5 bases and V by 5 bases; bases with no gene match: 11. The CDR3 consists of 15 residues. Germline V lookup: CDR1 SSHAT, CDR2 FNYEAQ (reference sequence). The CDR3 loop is CASSPRIAGSETQYF. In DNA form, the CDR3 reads TGTGCCAGCAGCCCTCGGATAGCGGGTAGTGAGACCCAGTACTTC.

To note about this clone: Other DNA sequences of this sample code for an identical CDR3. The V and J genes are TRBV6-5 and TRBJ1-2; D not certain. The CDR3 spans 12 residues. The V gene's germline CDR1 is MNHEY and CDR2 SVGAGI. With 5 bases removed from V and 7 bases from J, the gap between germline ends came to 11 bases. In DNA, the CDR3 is TGTGCCAGCAGTACGGGATCTGGTGGCTACACCTTC. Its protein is CASSTGSGGYTF.

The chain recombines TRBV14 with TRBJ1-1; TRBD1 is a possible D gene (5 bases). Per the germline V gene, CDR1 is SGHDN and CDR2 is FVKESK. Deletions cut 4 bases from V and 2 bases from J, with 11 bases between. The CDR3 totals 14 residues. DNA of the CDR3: TGTGCCAGCAGCCCGGGGGGGGTCAACACTGAAGCTTTCTTT. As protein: CASSPGGVNTEAFF.

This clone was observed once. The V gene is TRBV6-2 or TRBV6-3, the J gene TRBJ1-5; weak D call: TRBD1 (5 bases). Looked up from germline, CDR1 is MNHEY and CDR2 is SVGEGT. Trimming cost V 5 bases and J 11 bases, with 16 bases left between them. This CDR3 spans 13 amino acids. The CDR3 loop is CASSGDAQRAQHF. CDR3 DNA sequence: TGTGCCAGCAGTGGGGACGCTCAAAGGGCCCAGCATTTT.